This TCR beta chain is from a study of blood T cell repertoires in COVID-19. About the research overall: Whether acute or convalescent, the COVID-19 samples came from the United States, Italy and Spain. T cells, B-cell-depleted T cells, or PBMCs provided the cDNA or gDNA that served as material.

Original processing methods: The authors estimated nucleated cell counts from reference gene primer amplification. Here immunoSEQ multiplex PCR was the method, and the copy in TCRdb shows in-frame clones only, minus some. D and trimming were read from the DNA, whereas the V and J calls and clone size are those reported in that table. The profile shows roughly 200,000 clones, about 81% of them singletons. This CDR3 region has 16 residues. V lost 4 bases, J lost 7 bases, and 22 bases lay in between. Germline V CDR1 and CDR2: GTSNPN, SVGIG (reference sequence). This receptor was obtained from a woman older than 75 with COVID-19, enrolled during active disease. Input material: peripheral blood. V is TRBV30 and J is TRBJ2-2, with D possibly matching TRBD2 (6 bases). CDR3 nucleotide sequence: TGTGCCTGGACCCTGGGCCCCGGTCTAGCGCTCGGGGAGCTGTTTTTT. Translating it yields CAWTLGPGLALGELFF.